A selection of T cell receptor beta chains follows, all from one sample in a study of blood T cell repertoires in COVID-19. The assay was immunoSEQ multiplex PCR, and TCRdb's table has in-frame clones only and misses some. The sample lists over 250,000 clones, around 87% occurring once. Sequencing was done on a sample of PBMCs or T cells enriched from blood (not recorded which). Receptor source: a woman under 40 who had recovered from COVID-19. CDR3s include the opening cysteine and the closing phenylalanine or tryptophan. The D gene is left open where the match is weak. Clone size is not always given. Where it is, it says once, few, many or a class for expanded clones.

clone_size: -
v_call: TRBV2
j_call: TRBJ2-2
d_call: -
cdr3_length: 14
cdr3_aa: CASSRDTLTGELFF
cdr3_nt: TGTGCCAGCAGTCGGGACACCTTAACCGGGGAGCTGTTTTTT

clone_size: -
v_call: TRBV6-5
j_call: TRBJ2-7
d_call: TRBD2
cdr3_length: 14
cdr3_aa: CASSWTRESYEQYF
cdr3_nt: TGTGCCAGCAGTTGGACTAGAGAGAGTTACGAGCAGTACTTC

clone_size: -
v_call: TRBV5-1
j_call: TRBJ1-3
d_call: -
cdr3_length: 14
cdr3_aa: CASSLDRPVDTIYF
cdr3_nt: TGCGCCAGCAGCTTGGATCGTCCGGTAGACACCATATATTTT

clone_size: once
v_call: TRBV4-2
j_call: TRBJ1-6
d_call: TRBD1
cdr3_length: 15
cdr3_aa: CASSRDRDRQSPLHF
cdr3_nt: TGTGCCAGCAGCCGAGACCGGGACAGGCAGTCACCCCTCCACTTT

clone_size: -
v_call: TRBV5-1
j_call: TRBJ1-2
d_call: TRBD1
cdr3_length: 13
cdr3_aa: CASSSGTGHGYTF
cdr3_nt: TGCGCCAGCAGCTCCGGGACAGGACATGGCTACACCTTC

clone_size: -
v_call: TRBV19
j_call: TRBJ2-2
d_call: -
cdr3_length: 14
cdr3_aa: CASSTRGSTGELFF
cdr3_nt: TGTGCCAGTAGTACCCGAGGCAGCACCGGGGAGCTGTTTTTT

clone_size: -
v_call: TRBV12-3/TRBV12-4
j_call: TRBJ2-5
d_call: TRBD2
cdr3_length: 13
cdr3_aa: CASSHSGGETQYF
cdr3_nt: TGTGCCAGCAGTCACTCGGGGGGAGAGACCCAGTACTTC

clone_size: once
v_call: TRBV7-3
j_call: TRBJ2-3
d_call: TRBD2
cdr3_length: 17
cdr3_aa: CASSLTKRGTSTDTQYF
cdr3_nt: TGTGCCAGCAGCTTGACCAAGCGGGGGACTAGCACAGATACGCAGTATTTT

clone_size: once
v_call: TRBV11-2
j_call: TRBJ2-1
d_call: -
cdr3_length: 15
cdr3_aa: CASSLGQASYNEQFF
cdr3_nt: TGTGCCAGCAGCTTAGGTCAGGCCTCCTACAATGAGCAGTTCTTC

clone_size: -
v_call: TRBV5-1
j_call: TRBJ2-3
d_call: TRBD2
cdr3_length: 18
cdr3_aa: CASSLAGASGGLTDTQYF
cdr3_nt: TGCGCCAGCAGCTTGGCCGGGGCTAGCGGGGGTCTCACAGATACGCAGTATTTT

clone_size: -
v_call: TRBV7-9
j_call: TRBJ1-2
d_call: -
cdr3_length: 16
cdr3_aa: CASSLAGVLRNYGYTF
cdr3_nt: TGTGCCAGCAGCTTAGCCGGGGTGTTAAGGAACTATGGCTACACCTTC

clone_size: -
v_call: TRBV3-1/TRBV3-2
j_call: TRBJ2-3
d_call: -
cdr3_length: 15
cdr3_aa: CASSQTQDFTDTQYF
cdr3_nt: TGTGCCAGCAGCCAGACGCAGGACTTCACAGATACGCAGTATTTT

clone_size: -
v_call: TRBV2
j_call: TRBJ2-7
d_call: -
cdr3_length: 15
cdr3_aa: CASSEKPASSYEQYF
cdr3_nt: TGTGCCAGCAGTGAAAAGCCTGCGAGCTCCTACGAGCAGTACTTC

clone_size: -
v_call: TRBV29-1
j_call: TRBJ1-2
d_call: -
cdr3_length: 12
cdr3_aa: CSVKEGPYGYTF
cdr3_nt: TGCAGCGTTAAGGAGGGGCCCTATGGCTACACCTTC

clone_size: -
v_call: TRBV6-5
j_call: TRBJ2-7
d_call: TRBD2
cdr3_length: 13
cdr3_aa: CASRSGGAYEQYF
cdr3_nt: TGTGCCAGCAGGAGCGGGGGGGCCTACGAGCAGTACTTC

clone_size: -
v_call: TRBV3-1/TRBV3-2
j_call: TRBJ2-2
d_call: TRBD2
cdr3_length: 16
cdr3_aa: CASSPWTSGGTGELFF
cdr3_nt: TGTGCCAGCAGCCCCTGGACTAGCGGGGGGACCGGGGAGCTGTTTTTT

clone_size: -
v_call: TRBV18
j_call: TRBJ1-3
d_call: TRBD1
cdr3_length: 18
cdr3_aa: CASSPVPGQGNSGNTIYF
cdr3_nt: TGTGCCAGCTCACCCGTCCCGGGACAGGGTAACTCTGGAAACACCATATATTTT

clone_size: -
v_call: TRBV19
j_call: TRBJ2-7
d_call: -
cdr3_length: 14
cdr3_aa: CASSIQGRGYEQYF
cdr3_nt: TGTGCCAGTAGTATACAGGGGAGGGGCTACGAGCAGTACTTC

clone_size: once
v_call: TRBV10-1
j_call: TRBJ1-2
d_call: -
cdr3_length: 16
cdr3_aa: CASSESNQGSNYGYTF
cdr3_nt: TGCGCCAGCAGTGAGTCGAACCAGGGTTCTAACTATGGCTACACCTTC

clone_size: -
v_call: TRBV7-9
j_call: TRBJ1-1
d_call: -
cdr3_length: 15
cdr3_aa: CASSPGGHMNTEAFF
cdr3_nt: TGTGCCAGCAGCCCTGGCGGACATATGAACACTGAAGCTTTCTTT

clone_size: -
v_call: TRBV20-1
j_call: TRBJ1-1
d_call: -
cdr3_length: 11
cdr3_aa: CSVAGNTEAFF
cdr3_nt: TGCAGTGTGGCAGGGAACACTGAAGCTTTCTTT

clone_size: -
v_call: TRBV5-4
j_call: TRBJ1-5
d_call: -
cdr3_length: 12
cdr3_aa: CASSLAGQPQHF
cdr3_nt: TGTGCCAGCAGCTTGGCGGGTCAGCCCCAGCATTTT

clone_size: -
v_call: TRBV9
j_call: TRBJ1-2
d_call: TRBD1
cdr3_length: 16
cdr3_aa: CASSVGTGAINYGYTF
cdr3_nt: TGTGCCAGCAGCGTAGGGACAGGGGCTATTAACTATGGCTACACCTTC